These 12 T cell receptor beta chains were all obtained from the same sample, sequenced in a study of shared clonotypes between healthy human individuals. Repertoires were generated with immunoSEQ multiplex PCR, while TCRdb's copy carries only in-frame clones and drops some. The data hold 100,000 or so clones, with around 68% observed a single time. The source material was memory CD8+ T cells sorted from blood. Subset described: CD45RO+ cells pooled with CCR7-negative TemRA cells. These receptors were taken from a woman in her 30s in good health.

The chain carries TRBV18 and TRBJ2-1, with D perhaps TRBD1 (6 bases). Trimming took off 4 bases at V and 4 bases at J, with 8 bases between the two ends. The CDR3 contains 13 residues. Germline CDR1 is KGHSH and CDR2 is LQKENI. Here the CDR3 reads CASSRTAYNEQFF. CDR3 DNA: TGTGCCAGCTCACGGACAGCTTACAATGAGCAGTTCTTC.

This clone has more than one count but fewer than ten. The rearrangement uses TRBV25-1 and TRBJ2-1; TRBD2 agrees at 11 bases. CDR1 and CDR2 from the germline V gene are MGHDK and SYGVNS. The CDR3 is made up of 14 amino acids. Trimming at V came to 5 bases and at J to 4 bases, leaving 1 base not matched to a gene. CDR3 residues: CASSRLAGYNEQFF. In DNA, the CDR3 is TGTGCCAGCAGTAGACTAGCGGGATACAATGAGCAGTTCTTC. The complete variable domain, with remaining parts taken from reference TRBV25-1 and TRBJ2-1, reads EADIYQTPRYLVIGTGKKITLECSQTMGHDKMYWYQQDPGMELHLIHYSYGVNSTEKGDLSSESTVSRIRTEHFPLTLESARPSHTSQYLCASSRLAGYNEQFFGPGTRLTVL.

The chain combines TRBV11-2 with TRBJ2-2, with D tentatively TRBD2 (6 bases). Germline V CDR1 and CDR2: SGHAT, FQNNGV. V lost 6 bases, J lost 6 bases, and 17 bases lay in between. This CDR3 contains 15 residues. CDR3 protein: CASRILTGAPGELFF. DNA for the CDR3: TGTGCCAGCAGGATCCTAACGGGAGCTCCCGGGGAGCTGTTTTTT.

In DNA form, the CDR3 reads TGTGCCAGCAGTTTATCCGGGCTTTATGGCTACACCTTC. Translated: CASSLSGLYGYTF. The chain is built from TRBV28 and TRBJ1-2; D is unresolved. The length of the CDR3 is 13 residues. CDR1 and CDR2 from the germline V gene are MDHEN and SYDVKM. The germline V and J ends were trimmed by 1 base and 5 bases, with 8 bases remaining between them.

This chain links TRBV6-6 with TRBJ1-2; D remains ambiguous. The germline V and J ends were trimmed by 6 bases and 7 bases, with 15 bases remaining between them. The CDR3 sequence is 13 residues long. Germline V CDR1 and CDR2: MNHNY, SVGAGI (reference sequence). The CDR3: CASRAGPYSGYTF. The CDR3 DNA follows: TGTGCCAGCAGGGCCGGGCCGTACAGTGGCTACACCTTC.

The chain employs TRBV5-1 and TRBJ2-7, with D hard to call. Germline CDR1 reads SGHRS; CDR2 reads YFSETQ. Trimming removed 0 bases from V and 0 bases from J, with 16 bases in between. The CDR3 loop spans 17 amino acids. CDR3 region: CASSLAGRPLSSYEQYF. CDR3 nucleotide sequence: TGCGCCAGCAGCTTGGCCGGCAGACCACTAAGCTCCTACGAGCAGTACTTC.

The CDR3 loop reads CASSDSAGSGNEQFF. CDR3 DNA: TGTGCCAGCAGTGACTCGGCAGGGTCTGGCAATGAGCAGTTCTTC. This chain links TRBV6-4 with TRBJ2-1, with a tentative D call TRBD1 (5 bases). Germline values: CDR1 MRHNA, CDR2 SNTAGT. The CDR3 extends over 15 amino acids. Trimming took off 0 bases at V and 6 bases at J, with 12 bases between the two ends.

The genes are TRBV6-6 and TRBJ2-5; perhaps TRBD1 as D (5 bases). V was cut by 3 bases and J by 5 bases, with 13 bases left in between. Germline V gene sequence: CDR1 MNHNY, CDR2 SVGAGI (reference sequence). This CDR3 comprises 14 residues. In DNA form, the CDR3 reads TGTGCCAGCAGTTATCGACAGTGGGTGGAGACCCAGTACTTC. It yields the protein CASSYRQWVETQYF.

This clone is a singleton in its sample. This likely came from a read error, as a far larger clone is one base away. The rearrangement uses TRBV19 and TRBJ2-7; 7 positions match TRBD1. The germline CDR1 and CDR2 sequences are LNHDA and SQIVND (reference sequence). The CDR3 consists of 14 residues. CDR3 loop: CASSAQVTGNEQCF. The CDR3 DNA is TGTGCCAGTAGTGCCCAGGTGACAGGGAACGAGCAGTGCTTC.

This clone showed up just once. The chain carries TRBV28 and TRBJ1-5; D not resolved. Germline V gene data show CDR1 as MDHEN and CDR2 as SYDVKM. V was shortened by 7 bases and J by 4 bases, with 8 bases between the two germline ends. The CDR3 sequence is 12 residues long. CDR3 nucleotides: TGTGCCAGCAACTGGATGAATCAGCCCCAGCATTTT. Its translation: CASNWMNQPQHF.

The CDR3 loop reads CASSFTPGFMNTEAFF. Written as DNA, the CDR3 is TGTGCCAGCAGTTTTACCCCCGGCTTCATGAACACTGAAGCTTTCTTT. The chain joins TRBV28 to TRBJ1-1, with D unclear. The CDR3 covers 16 residues. Germline CDR1 MDHEN, CDR2 SYDVKM. The ends were cut back, 3 bases at V and 0 bases at J, with 14 bases in the middle.

Notes on this clone: This same CDR3 is encoded by further DNA sequences in the sample. The chain carries TRBV4-2 and TRBJ2-7, with TRBD2 matching 10 bases. The germline V gene encodes CDR1 LGHNA and CDR2 YNFKEQ. The CDR3 is 17 residues long. The junction had 9 bases not matched to a gene; V was cut back by 0 bases and J by 4 bases. The CDR3 sequence is CASSQDLGAGGLYEQYF. The CDR3 region has the DNA TGTGCCAGCAGCCAAGATCTCGGAGCGGGGGGGCTTTACGAGCAGTACTTC.